This T cell receptor beta chain was identified during a study of T cells in Graves' hyperthyroidism and ophthalmopathy. In the study overall: It was at initial diagnosis, before any treatment, that peripheral blood was collected.

There are 18 residues in the CDR3. V dropped 2 bases and J dropped 10; count of bases not matched to a gene: 13. The germline gives CDR1 SGHDN, CDR2 FVKESK. Authors of the study amplified TCR beta CDR3 regions from RNA transcripts. First-round RT-PCR targeting the TCR CDR3 was performed with the HTBI primer set. TCRdb itself ran the multiplex PCR reads through MiXCR, one entry per CDR3 protein. The sample includes about 350,000 distinct CDR3 sequences, around 14% of them seen just once. Newly diagnosed hyperthyroidism, duration under 2 months, in patients aged 18 to 65. Patients having uncontrolled infection, another autoimmune disease, pregnancy or lactation were not included. The PBMCs were taken from around 9.1 ml of fresh peripheral blood.

This receptor was identified in a woman in her 30s with Graves' hyperthyroidism. Sequencing was done on a sample of blood. V and J are TRBV14 and TRBJ2-1, with TRBD2 matching 14 bases. The CDR3 protein is CASSQQLGGGLAGGEQFF. The CDR3 DNA is TGTGCCAGCAGCCAACAATTGGGCGGAGGACTAGCGGGAGGAGAGCAGTTCTTC.